These 10 T cell receptor beta chains originate from one sample sequenced in a study of neurological immune-mediated disorders. In TCRdb, the 5' RACE reads were re-called with MiXCR into one record per CDR3 protein. The table includes 45,000 or so distinct CDR3 sequences, roughly 13% detected once. Sequencing input: PBMCs. These TCRs come from a female donor in good health.

This clonotype was counted at least ten times. This chain joins TRBV7-2 and TRBJ1-2; no reliable D call. This CDR3 region has 13 residues. Germline lookup yields CDR1 SGHTA and CDR2 FQGNSA. V shed 5 bases and J shed 6 bases, with 13 bases lying between them. In DNA form, the CDR3 reads TGTGCCAGCAGCAAAAGACTAGCCCATGGCTACACCTTC. This encodes CASSKRLAHGYTF.

This clonotype was recorded at least ten times. This rearrangement joins TRBV12-3 or TRBV12-4 to TRBJ2-4, with 8 bases that match TRBD1. The trim removed 6 bases at V and 8 bases at J, leaving 15 bases unmatched. The CDR3 is 16 residues long. The CDR3: CASSSPRTGNLHIQYF. CDR3 nucleotide sequence: TGTGCCAGCAGCTCCCCCCGGACAGGGAACTTACACATTCAGTACTTC.

This clonotype showed up just a few times. The chain has TRBV6-1 and TRBJ1-1, with 7 bases matching TRBD1. Per the germline V gene, CDR1 is MNHNS and CDR2 is SASEGT. Trimming removed 4 bases from V and 2 bases from J; junction bases left unmatched: 7. The CDR3 is 15 residues long. For the CDR3, the DNA is TGTGCCAGCAGTGCCGAGGGGGCTATAAACACTGAAGCTTTCTTT. Its protein product is CASSAEGAINTEAFF.

This clonotype was seen many times. The rearrangement uses TRBV7-3 and TRBJ2-3; tentative D call: TRBD2 (5 bases). This CDR3 is 14 amino acids long. V lost 1 base and J lost 4, with 9 bases in between. The germline CDR1 and CDR2 sequences are SGHTA and FQGTGA. Here the CDR3 DNA reads TGTGCCAGCAGCTTAATTGGGAGTTCAGATACGCAGTATTTT. It translates to CASSLIGSSDTQYF.

This clonotype was counted at least ten times. J is TRBJ2-2 and V is TRBV10-3; no clear D. The CDR3 spans 14 residues. V lost 6 bases to trimming and J lost 1 base, with 9 bases between them. CDR1 is ENHRY and CDR2 is SYGVKD in the germline V gene. CDR3 loop: CAIRPHMNTGELFF. The CDR3 bases are TGTGCCATCAGACCCCATATGAACACCGGGGAGCTGTTTTTT.

This clonotype has a count of ten or more. The chain joins TRBV5-1 to TRBJ2-3; 7 bases map to TRBD2. CDR1 is SGHRS, CDR2 YFSETQ, per germline. This CDR3 has 16 amino acids. V lost 4 bases, J lost 0 bases, and 8 bases stayed unmatched. The CDR3 sequence is CASSLASGKSTDTQYF. CDR3 bases: TGCGCCAGCAGCCTAGCCAGCGGGAAGAGCACAGATACGCAGTATTTT.

This clonotype has more than one count but fewer than ten. The genes are TRBV20-1 and TRBJ2-1; 9 bases fit TRBD2. This CDR3 comprises 13 residues. With 0 bases clipped from V and 7 bases from J, the junction kept 1 base outside the gene matches. The germline CDR1 and CDR2 sequences are DFQATT and SNEGSKA (reference sequence). The CDR3 DNA is TGCAGTGCTAGAGAGCTAGCGGGAAATGAGCAGTTCTTC. It encodes CSARELAGNEQFF.

V and J are TRBV20-1 and TRBJ1-5; weak D call: TRBD1 (5 bases). The CDR3 length is 15 residues. V was cut by 3 bases and J by 9 bases, with 21 bases left in between. CDR1 and CDR2 from the germline V gene are DFQATT and SNEGSKA (reference sequence). CDR3 coding DNA: TGCAGTGCTAGTCGGGGGGAGCTTGGTTATCGGCCCCAGCATTTT. Residues: CSASRGELGYRPQHF.

A note on this clonotype: This may come from a read error, since a much larger clone is one base off. The CDR3 sequence is CSVPGYQGYTF. DNA of the CDR3: TGCAGTGTCCCAGGGTATCAGGGCTACACCTTC. This sequence joins TRBV20-1 and TRBJ1-2, with D possibly matching TRBD1 (5 bases). The V end lost 7 bases, the J end lost 8 bases, and 14 bases lay between the germline ends. The CDR3 loop spans 11 amino acids. CDR1 is DFQATT, CDR2 SNEGSKA, per germline (reference sequence).

This clonotype was observed many times. The J gene is TRBJ2-2, the V gene TRBV7-3; D is undetermined. The germline V gene has CDR1 SGHTA and CDR2 FQGTGA. This CDR3 region has 11 residues. V lost 5 bases and J lost 4, with 2 bases in between. The CDR3 sequence is CASSGTGELFF. Here the CDR3 DNA reads TGTGCCAGCAGCGGCACCGGGGAGCTGTTTTTT.